The 9 T cell receptor beta chains reported below all come from one sample, sequenced in a study of T cell responses to AZD1222 COVID-19 vaccine. The method was immunoSEQ multiplex PCR; TCRdb's version includes in-frame clones alone and lacks a portion of them. The repertoire has some 160,000 clones, roughly 90% of them found once; the top ten carry about 1.9%. The material was peripheral blood, obtained 28 days after the second AZD1222 dose. The receptors stem from an adult who received the AZD1222 COVID-19 vaccine.

The chain has TRBV4-1 and TRBJ2-7; D is undetermined. CDR3 size: 14 residues. Trimming cost V 4 bases and J 0 bases, with 10 bases left between them. CDR1 MGHRA and CDR2 YSYEKL come from the germline V gene. In DNA, the CDR3 is TGCGCCAGCAGCCCCCTGTCCACCTCCTACGAGCAGTACTTC. Translated, it gives CASSPLSTSYEQYF.

This rearrangement joins TRBV4-1 to TRBJ1-4; D not resolved. CDR1 and CDR2 (germline): MGHRA, YSYEKL. Trimming took 1 base from V and 5 from J, leaving 11 bases between them. The CDR3 has 15 amino acids. CDR3 nucleotides: TGCGCCAGCAGCCAAGGGCCAGGTAGCAATGAAAAACTGTTTTTT. It specifies CASSQGPGSNEKLFF.

V is TRBV2 and J is TRBJ1-2; D is unresolved. V lost 2 bases to trimming and J lost 5 bases, with 6 bases between them. Germline V gene sequence: CDR1 SNHLY, CDR2 FYNNEI. The CDR3 loop spans 12 amino acids. CDR3 amino acids: CASSETGYGYTF. In nucleotides, the CDR3 is TGTGCCAGCAGTGAAACGGGGTATGGCTACACCTTC.

V usage is TRBV3-1 (or the pseudogene TRBV3-2) and J usage is TRBJ1-2; D gene uncertain. Trimming shortened V by 10 bases and J by 4 bases, and 10 bases separated the two germline ends. Looked up from germline, CDR1 is LGHDT and CDR2 is YNNKEL (reference sequence). This CDR3 spans 11 amino acids. The chain's CDR3 is CATEHLYGYTF. DNA for the CDR3: TGTGCCACGGAGCATCTCTATGGCTACACCTTC.

This clone turned up a few times. The sample carries other DNA sequences with the same CDR3. The rearrangement links TRBV15 to TRBJ2-7; the D call may be TRBD1 or TRBD2 (6 bases each). CDR1 is LNHNV, CDR2 YYDKDF, per germline (reference sequence). This CDR3 is 14 amino acids long. Trimming shortened V by 0 bases and J by 4 bases, and 10 bases separated the two germline ends. The CDR3 sequence is CATSRDRGTYEQYF. CDR3 DNA sequence: TGTGCCACCAGCAGAGATCGGGGGACATACGAGCAGTACTTC.

The V call is TRBV2, the J call TRBJ2-3; 7 nucleotides line up with TRBD1. The CDR3 length is 15 residues. Per germline, CDR1 SNHLY and CDR2 FYNNEI. V was clipped by 10 bases and J by 1 base; unmatched bases: 11. CDR3 in DNA: TGTGCCACCTCTCCGACAGGGATCGGCACAGATACGCAGTATTTT. It specifies CATSPTGIGTDTQYF.

This clone was counted a few times. This rearrangement joins TRBV9 to TRBJ1-1, with 9 bases fitting TRBD1. The length of the CDR3 is 14 residues. Germline V gene lookup returns CDR1 SGDLS and CDR2 YYNGEE. The V segment lost 7 bases and the J segment 0 bases; nucleotides outside the gene matches: 4. CDR3 sequence: CASSGTGMNTEAFF. The CDR3, as DNA: TGTGCCAGCTCCGGGACAGGGATGAACACTGAAGCTTTCTTT. The full variable domain, in which reference TRBV9 and TRBJ1-1 provide the parts outside the CDR3, is DSGVTQTPKHLITATGQRVTLRCSPRSGDLSVYWYQQSLDQGLQFLIQYYNGEERAKGNILERFSAQQFPDLHSELNLSSLELGDSALYFCASSGTGMNTEAFFGQGTRLTVV.

Only a few counts were recorded for this clone. The sample contains more than one DNA sequence encoding this CDR3. This chain joins TRBV7-9 and TRBJ2-1, with 9 positions matching TRBD2. V was pared by 0 bases and J by 2 bases, with 2 bases of the junction left unmatched. Per germline, CDR1 SEHNR and CDR2 FQNEAQ (reference sequence). CDR3 length: 16 amino acids. CDR3 residues: CASSLALAGTYNEQFF. The CDR3 DNA reads as TGTGCCAGCAGCTTAGCGCTAGCGGGAACCTACAATGAGCAGTTCTTC.

The chain is built from TRBV6-1 and TRBJ1-5; maybe TRBD1 (5 bases). This CDR3 region has 14 residues. Germline CDR1 and CDR2: MNHNS and SASEGT. Deletions cut 2 bases from V and 5 bases from J, with 10 bases between. For the CDR3, the DNA is TGTGCCAGCAGTGAAAGAGGGGCCGATCAGCCCCAGCATTTT. Translated: CASSERGADQPQHF.